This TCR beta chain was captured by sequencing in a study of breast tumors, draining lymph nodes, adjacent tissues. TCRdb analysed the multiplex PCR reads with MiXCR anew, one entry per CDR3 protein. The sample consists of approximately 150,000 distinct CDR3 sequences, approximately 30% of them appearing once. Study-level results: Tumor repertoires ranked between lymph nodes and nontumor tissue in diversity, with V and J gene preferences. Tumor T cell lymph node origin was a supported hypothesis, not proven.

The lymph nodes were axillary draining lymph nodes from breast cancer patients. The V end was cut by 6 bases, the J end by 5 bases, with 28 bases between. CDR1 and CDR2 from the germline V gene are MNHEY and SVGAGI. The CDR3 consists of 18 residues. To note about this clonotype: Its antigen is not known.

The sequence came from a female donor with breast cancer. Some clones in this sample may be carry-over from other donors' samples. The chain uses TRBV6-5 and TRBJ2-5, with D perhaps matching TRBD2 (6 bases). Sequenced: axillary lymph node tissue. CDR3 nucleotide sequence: TGTGCCAGCAGCAGTAGACCCGACTTAACCCTCAGCGGGGAGACCCAGTACTTC. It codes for CASSSRPDLTLSGETQYF.